Below are 28 T cell receptor beta chains sequenced from a single sample in a study of blood T cells in healthy people across ages. The use of a sample-barcoded 5' primer and a J-beta primer mix characterized a second PCR of roughly 7 to 11 cycles. TCRdb called the 5' RACE reads again in MiXCR, with one record for every CDR3 protein. The data show about 1.6 million distinct CDR3 sequences, about 31% seen once. The sequenced sample consisted of blood. All receptors derive from a woman in her 30s in good health.

The chain joins TRBV10-3 to TRBJ2-7, with D perhaps TRBD1 or TRBD2 (6 bases each). This CDR3 is built from 12 residues. The germline CDR1 and CDR2 sequences are ENHRY and SYGVKD. V lost 8 bases and J 3 bases, leaving 11 bases between the germline ends. CDR3: CAISQGGYEQYF. CDR3 in DNA: TGTGCCATCTCACAGGGAGGCTACGAGCAGTACTTC.

This chain links TRBV6-5 with TRBJ2-5; TRBD2 matches at 7 bases. In germline, CDR1 is MNHEY, CDR2 SVGAGI. The V segment lost 6 bases and the J segment 9 bases; nucleotides outside the gene matches: 7. The CDR3 runs to 12 residues. The CDR3 DNA reads as TGTGCCAGCAGCCCTAGCGGCGGGGCCCAGTACTTC. The encoded protein is CASSPSGGAQYF.

CDR3 nucleotide sequence: TGTGCCAGCGCGTATAAGGTGGTTGGACGGCCTTCCGAGCAGTACTTC. Translating gives CASAYKVVGRPSEQYF. The chain uses TRBV27 and TRBJ2-7; D ambiguous. V was pared by 8 bases and J by 6 bases, with 26 bases between. The CDR3 has 16 residues. The germline CDR1 and CDR2 sequences are MNHEY and SMNVEV (reference sequence).

The chain is built from TRBV2 and TRBJ2-2, with D tentatively TRBD1 (5 bases). The CDR3 runs to 15 residues. Germline values: CDR1 SNHLY, CDR2 FYNNEI. Trimming left V 6 bases short and J 2 bases short, with 13 bases between. The CDR3 DNA reads as TGTGCCAGCAGAGGACACCCCTATAACACCGGGGAGCTGTTTTTT. It is translated as CASRGHPYNTGELFF.

This chain joins TRBV5-1 and TRBJ2-3, with D perhaps given as TRBD1 or TRBD2 (6 bases each). V was trimmed by 0 bases and J by 2 bases, leaving 13 bases between them. Germline V gene sequence: CDR1 SGHRS, CDR2 YFSETQ. The CDR3 has 16 amino acids. The DNA for the CDR3 is TGCGCCAGCAGCTTGGAGGGGGGCAGAAACACAGATACGCAGTATTTT. Translation gives CASSLEGGRNTDTQYF.

This clonotype occurred many times. The V call is TRBV4-1, the J call TRBJ2-7, with D possibly being TRBD1 or TRBD2 (5 bases each). Deletions cut 0 bases from V and 4 bases from J, with 19 bases between. Germline V gives CDR1 MGHRA, CDR2 YSYEKL. The CDR3 loop spans 17 amino acids. DNA of the CDR3: TGCGCCAGCAGCCAAGATGATGTACGGGACGGCCGATACGAGCAGTACTTC. Protein product: CASSQDDVRDGRYEQYF.

This clonotype was recorded a few times. The chain carries TRBV27 and TRBJ2-7; 9 bases are a match to TRBD1. J gave up 2 bases and V 6 bases, and 8 bases lay outside the gene matches. Germline CDR1 MNHEY, CDR2 SMNVEV (reference sequence). This CDR3 contains 15 residues. The CDR3 coding sequence is TGTGCCAGCAGGAGGGGACAGGGAGGGACCTACGAGCAGTACTTC. Translation gives CASRRGQGGTYEQYF.

Concerning this clonotype itself: This could be a read error, since a much larger clone is one nucleotide away. This chain joins TRBV29-1 and TRBJ2-1; the D gene could be TRBD1 or TRBD2 (7 bases each). This CDR3 has 14 residues. Trimming took off 8 bases at V and 3 bases at J, with 17 bases between the two ends. Looked up from germline, CDR1 is SQVTM and CDR2 is ANQGSEA. The CDR3 DNA reads TGCAGCCACCAGGGGGGGGCGGGCTACAATGAGCAGTTCTTC. This sequence encodes CSHQGGAGYNEQFF.

This chain links TRBV9 with TRBJ2-3; D assignment may be TRBD1 or TRBD2 (5 bases each). V was trimmed by 0 bases and J by 4 bases, leaving 6 bases between them. The CDR3 covers 13 residues. CDR1 is SGDLS, CDR2 YYNGEE, per germline. The CDR3 here is CASSVVGADTQYF. CDR3 bases: TGTGCCAGCAGCGTAGTGGGGGCAGATACGCAGTATTTT.

This clonotype was counted between two and nine times. The rearrangement joins TRBV7-9 to TRBJ2-5; the match to TRBD2 covers 10 bases. V dropped 4 bases and J dropped 1; count of bases not matched to a gene: 6. From germline, CDR1 is SEHNR and CDR2 FQNEAQ (reference sequence). CDR3 length: 16 amino acids. CDR3 sequence (DNA): TGTGCCAGCAGCTACGGACTAGCGGAGGCCCAAGAGACCCAGTACTTC. This translates into CASSYGLAEAQETQYF.

CDR3 coding DNA: TGTGCCAGCAGTGAACAGCTTTTCGACGAGCAGTACTTC. Its protein product is CASSEQLFDEQYF. J is TRBJ2-7 and V is TRBV2; D gene uncertain. Germline CDR1 SNHLY, CDR2 FYNNEI. Trimming took 2 bases from V and 5 from J, leaving 10 bases between them. CDR3 length equals 13 residues.

This clonotype has just a few counts. The rearrangement joins TRBV29-1 to TRBJ1-2; tentative D call: TRBD1 (5 bases). Germline loops: CDR1 SQVTM, CDR2 ANQGSEA. The V end lost 4 bases, the J end lost 6 bases, and 9 bases lay between the germline ends. CDR3 size: 11 residues. CDR3 residues: CSVAGGHGYTF. CDR3 coding DNA: TGCAGCGTTGCTGGGGGACATGGCTACACCTTC.

The chain couples TRBV28 to TRBJ2-1, with 7 bases matching TRBD2. The CDR3 extends over 17 amino acids. Unmatched junction bases numbered 11, after V lost 6 bases and J lost 0 bases. CDR1 MDHEN and CDR2 SYDVKM come from the germline V gene. CDR3 DNA sequence: TGTGCCAGCAGGCCACCCGCGGGGGTTAGCTCCTACAATGAGCAGTTCTTC. Protein: CASRPPAGVSSYNEQFF.

This chain connects TRBV28 to TRBJ1-5; no clear D. Trimming took 2 bases from V and 0 from J, leaving 14 bases between them. Germline assignment: CDR1 MDHEN and CDR2 SYDVKM. The CDR3 spans 17 residues. In DNA form, the CDR3 reads TGTGCCAGCAGTTTAGCCCCAGGAAGGTATAGCAATCAGCCCCAGCATTTT. It encodes CASSLAPGRYSNQPQHF.

In this sample, this clonotype turned up many times. The genes are TRBV29-1 and TRBJ2-5, with 9 bases fitting TRBD2. Germline trimming cut 7 bases from V and 5 bases from J; bases unmatched to any gene: 11. Germline V CDR1 and CDR2: SQVTM, ANQGSEA. The CDR3 spans 14 residues. This CDR3 reads CSASPGLASETQYF. The CDR3 DNA follows: TGCAGCGCAAGTCCGGGACTAGCCTCGGAGACCCAGTACTTC.

For this clonotype: Its ends do not fully match the called genes, so a read error is possible. The gene calls are TRBV7-3 and TRBJ2-6; D is ambiguous. The length of the CDR3 is 17 residues. The germline V gene encodes CDR1 SGHTA and CDR2 FQGTGA. The chain's CDR3 is CASSLRGGTSGTNVLTF. In DNA form, the CDR3 reads TGTGCCAGCAGCTTACGAGGCGGCACCTCTGGGACCAACGTCCTGACTTTC. The complete variable domain, with remaining parts taken from reference TRBV7-3 and TRBJ2-6, reads GAGVSQTPSNKVTEKGKYVELRCDPISGHTALYWYRQSLGQGPEFLIYFQGTGAADDSGLPNDRFFAVRPEGSVSTLKIQRTERGDSAVYLCASSLRGGTSGTNVLTFGAGSRLTVL.

The chain links TRBV10-2 to TRBJ2-7; 7 bases are a match to TRBD2. V dropped 0 bases and J dropped 2; count of bases not matched to a gene: 4. The CDR3 covers 15 residues. Germline V gene lookup returns CDR1 WSHSY and CDR2 SAAADI. CDR3 in amino acids: CASSESGGSPYEQYF. Here the CDR3 DNA reads TGCGCCAGCAGTGAGTCGGGCGGGAGCCCCTACGAGCAGTACTTC.

The V gene is TRBV6-1, the J gene TRBJ2-5; either TRBD1 or TRBD2 may fit D (7 bases each). The germline V and J ends were trimmed by 6 bases and 7 bases, with 15 bases remaining between them. The CDR3 extends over 13 amino acids. From germline, CDR1 is MNHNS and CDR2 SASEGT. CDR3 DNA: TGTGCCAGCAGGATCGACAGGGAGGGGACCCAGTACTTC. Translation: CASRIDREGTQYF.

This clonotype has ten or more counts. The chain has TRBV6-6 and TRBJ1-2, with D possibly TRBD1 on 6 matching bases. The CDR3 is made up of 16 amino acids. V was pared by 0 bases and J by 0 bases, with 11 bases between. Germline V CDR1 and CDR2: MNHNY, SVGAGI (reference sequence). Here the CDR3 reads CASSYSGQSPNYGYTF. DNA for the CDR3: TGTGCCAGCAGTTACTCCGGACAGTCCCCTAACTATGGCTACACCTTC.

This clonotype has just a few counts. The chain is built from TRBV28 and TRBJ1-5; D is unresolved. Per the germline V gene, CDR1 is MDHEN and CDR2 is SYDVKM. V dropped 5 bases and J dropped 9 bases, with 11 bases sitting between them. This CDR3 is 12 amino acids long. The DNA of the CDR3 is TGTGCCAGCAGTCCGGGCCCGGGGCCCCAGCATTTT. Encoded protein: CASSPGPGPQHF.

The J gene is TRBJ1-5, the V gene TRBV6-1, with TRBD1 as a possible D gene (5 bases). This CDR3 is 14 amino acids long. Germline lookup yields CDR1 MNHNS and CDR2 SASEGT. Trimming removed 1 base at V and 3 bases at J, with 7 bases between. The CDR3 DNA sequence: TGTGCCAGCAGTGAAGGGGGGATCAATCAGCCCCAGCATTTT. Translated: CASSEGGINQPQHF.

The chain is built from TRBV3-1 and TRBJ1-1; D not resolved. The CDR3 totals 12 residues. The germline gives CDR1 LGHDT, CDR2 YNNKEL (reference sequence). V was shortened by 5 bases and J by 6 bases, with 10 bases between the two germline ends. The CDR3, as DNA: TGTGCCAGCAGCATACTGGGCTCTGAAGCTTTCTTT. Its protein is CASSILGSEAFF.

CDR3 in DNA: TGCAGCGTTGAACAGGCCTATGGCTACACCTTC. Amino acid sequence: CSVEQAYGYTF. V gene TRBV29-1 combines with J gene TRBJ1-2, with D unresolved. The germline CDR1 and CDR2 sequences are SQVTM and ANQGSEA. This CDR3 is 11 amino acids long. Trimming took off 2 bases at V and 4 bases at J, with 5 bases between the two ends.

The CDR3 bases are TGTGCCAGCAGCCAAGAACGGCAAATTGGCAAGCAGTACTTC. It yields the protein CASSQERQIGKQYF. This chain uses TRBV14 with TRBJ2-4; D call uncertain. The CDR3 loop spans 14 amino acids. With 0 bases removed from V and 13 bases from J, the gap between germline ends came to 16 bases. Germline V gene lookup returns CDR1 SGHDN and CDR2 FVKESK.

This clonotype was detected many times. This sequence joins TRBV29-1 and TRBJ2-3; 12 nucleotides agree with TRBD2. V lost 8 bases and J lost 3; bases outside the gene matches: 6. The CDR3 is 14 amino acids. Germline CDR1 and CDR2: SQVTM and ANQGSEA. CDR3 nucleotide sequence: TGCAGCTCCCTAGCGGGGGGGCCAACAGATACGCAGTATTTT. Translated, it gives CSSLAGGPTDTQYF.

The rearrangement uses TRBV29-1 and TRBJ1-1; D remains unclear. The CDR3 length is 11 residues. The germline gives CDR1 SQVTM, CDR2 ANQGSEA. Trimming left V 7 bases short and J 1 base short, with 7 bases between. The CDR3, as DNA: TGCAGCGGGTACAGGAACACTGAAGCTTTCTTT. It encodes CSGYRNTEAFF.

The table lists this clonotype with a few counts. J is TRBJ2-7 and V is TRBV28; 11 nucleotides match TRBD2. The CDR3 is made up of 13 amino acids. Trimming at V came to 8 bases and at J to 6 bases, leaving 6 bases not matched to a gene. The germline gives CDR1 MDHEN, CDR2 SYDVKM. The CDR3 DNA is TGTGCCAGCGCTTTAGCGGGAGGGCGCGAGCAGTACTTC. This codes for CASALAGGREQYF.

The CDR3 here is CASSQERRGNTEAFF. The CDR3 coding sequence is TGCGCCAGCAGCCAAGAGAGGAGGGGGAACACTGAAGCTTTCTTT. The chain carries TRBV4-1 and TRBJ1-1; D perhaps matches TRBD1 (5 bases). Trimming shortened V by 0 bases and J by 1 base, and 9 bases separated the two germline ends. In germline, CDR1 is MGHRA, CDR2 YSYEKL. The CDR3 runs 15 residues.